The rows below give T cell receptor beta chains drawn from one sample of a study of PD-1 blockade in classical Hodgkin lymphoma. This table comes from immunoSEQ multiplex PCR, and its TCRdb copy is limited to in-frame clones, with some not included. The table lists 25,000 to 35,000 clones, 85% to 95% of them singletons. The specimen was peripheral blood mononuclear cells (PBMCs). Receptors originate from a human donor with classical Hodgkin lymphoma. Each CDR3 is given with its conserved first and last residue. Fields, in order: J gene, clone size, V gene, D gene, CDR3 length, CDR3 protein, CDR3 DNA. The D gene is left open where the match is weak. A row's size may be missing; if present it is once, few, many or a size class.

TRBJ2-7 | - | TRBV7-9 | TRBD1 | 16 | CASSLGTGGISYEQYF | TGTGCCAGCAGCTTAGGTACAGGGGGAATATCCTACGAGCAGTACTTC
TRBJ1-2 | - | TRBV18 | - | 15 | CASSPQGTISGGYTF | TGTGCCAGCTCACCCCAGGGCACTATCTCGGGTGGCTACACCTTC
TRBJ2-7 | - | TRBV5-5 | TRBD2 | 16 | CASSSPAVGGDFEQYF | TGTGCCAGCAGCTCCCCAGCGGTTGGGGGGGATTTCGAGCAGTACTTC
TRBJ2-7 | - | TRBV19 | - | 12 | CASSSRAGEQYF | TGTGCCAGTAGTAGCAGAGCGGGCGAGCAGTACTTC
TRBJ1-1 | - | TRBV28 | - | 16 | CASSPSASMVETEAFF | TGTGCCAGCAGTCCATCCGCGTCCATGGTGGAAACTGAAGCTTTCTTT
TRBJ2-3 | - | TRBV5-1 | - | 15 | CASSRRGVPLDTQYF | TGCGCCAGCAGCCGGAGGGGGGTCCCCTTGGATACGCAGTATTTT
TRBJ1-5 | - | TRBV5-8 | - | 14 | CASSPWGINQPQHF | TGTGCCAGCAGCCCGTGGGGGATCAATCAGCCCCAGCATTTT
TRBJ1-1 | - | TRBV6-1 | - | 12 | CASRHKNTEAFF | TGTGCCAGCAGACACAAGAACACTGAAGCTTTCTTT
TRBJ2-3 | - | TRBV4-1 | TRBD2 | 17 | CASSRTGTSGRTDTQYF | TGCGCCAGCAGCCGAACCGGGACTAGCGGACGCACAGATACGCAGTATTTT
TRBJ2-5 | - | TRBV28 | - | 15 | CASSLNRRAWETQYF | TGTGCCAGCAGTTTAAACAGGAGGGCGTGGGAGACCCAGTACTTC
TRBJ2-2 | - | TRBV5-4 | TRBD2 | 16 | CASSPRASGNTGELFF | TGTGCCAGCAGCCCGAGGGCTAGCGGAAACACCGGGGAGCTGTTTTTT
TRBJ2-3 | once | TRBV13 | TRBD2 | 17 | CASSLRIAGGSWDTQYF | TGTGCCAGCAGCCTGAGAATAGCGGGGGGGTCTTGGGATACGCAGTATTTT
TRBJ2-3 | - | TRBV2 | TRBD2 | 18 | CASSHRGLAGGFTDTQYF | TGTGCCAGCAGCCACCGAGGACTAGCGGGGGGGTTCACAGATACGCAGTATTTT
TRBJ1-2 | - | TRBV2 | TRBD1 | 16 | CASSERTGRDGYGYTF | TGTGCCAGCAGTGAAAGGACAGGCCGAGACGGCTATGGCTACACCTTC
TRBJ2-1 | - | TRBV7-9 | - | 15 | CASSYRGDAPNLGFF | TGTGCCAGCAGCTACCGGGGAGACGCCCCCAATCTTGGGTTCTTC
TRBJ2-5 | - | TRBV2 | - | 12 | CASLSLEETQYF | TGTGCCAGCCTCTCCCTAGAAGAGACCCAGTACTTC
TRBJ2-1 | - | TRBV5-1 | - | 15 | CASSLAYGEYNEQFF | TGCGCCAGCAGCTTGGCTTATGGCGAATACAATGAGCAGTTCTTC
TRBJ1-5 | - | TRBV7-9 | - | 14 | CASSLGVSNQPQHF | TGTGCCAGCAGCTTAGGAGTTAGCAATCAGCCCCAGCATTTT
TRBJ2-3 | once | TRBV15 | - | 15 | CATSRDRQLTDTQYF | TGTGCCACCAGCAGAGACCGACAGCTCACAGATACGCAGTATTTT
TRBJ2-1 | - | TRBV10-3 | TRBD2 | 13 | CAISGGTRDEQFF | TGTGCCATCAGTGGTGGGACTAGGGATGAGCAGTTCTTC
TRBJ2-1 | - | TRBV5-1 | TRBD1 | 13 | CASTETGNNEQFF | TGCGCCAGCACCGAGACAGGGAACAATGAGCAGTTCTTC
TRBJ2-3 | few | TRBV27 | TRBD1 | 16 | CASRAGGPVVADTQYF | TGTGCCAGCAGGGCAGGGGGACCCGTCGTGGCAGATACGCAGTATTTT
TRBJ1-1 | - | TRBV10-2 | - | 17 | CASTQPPGTTFDTEAFF | TGCGCCAGCACTCAACCTCCCGGGACGACCTTTGACACTGAAGCTTTCTTT
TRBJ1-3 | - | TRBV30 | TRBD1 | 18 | CAWSRAQQGALSGNTIYF | TGTGCCTGGAGTAGAGCCCAACAGGGGGCACTCTCTGGAAACACCATATATTTT
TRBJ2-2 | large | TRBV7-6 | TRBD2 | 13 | CASMAGGTGELFF | TGTGCCTCCATGGCGGGAGGGACCGGGGAGCTGTTTTTT
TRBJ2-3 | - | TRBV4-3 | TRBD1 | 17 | CASSQRAGTGSTDTQYF | TGCGCCAGCAGCCAAAGAGCCGGGACAGGGAGCACAGATACGCAGTATTTT
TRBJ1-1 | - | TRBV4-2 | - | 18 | CASSQSPTRILGNTEAFF | TGTGCCAGCAGCCAATCCCCGACTCGGATACTGGGTAACACTGAAGCTTTCTTT
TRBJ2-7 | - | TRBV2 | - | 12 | CASSRGGDEQYF | TGTGCCAGCAGTCGGGGCGGGGACGAGCAGTACTTC
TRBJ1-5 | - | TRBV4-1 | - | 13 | CASSLESYQPQHF | TGCGCCAGCAGCCTGGAGTCGTATCAGCCCCAGCATTTT
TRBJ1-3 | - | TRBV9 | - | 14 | CASSVGPNRNTIYF | TGTGCCAGCAGCGTAGGTCCCAATCGAAACACCATATATTTT
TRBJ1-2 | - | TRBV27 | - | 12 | CASSLVDYGYTF | TGTGCCAGCAGTCTCGTGGACTATGGCTACACCTTC
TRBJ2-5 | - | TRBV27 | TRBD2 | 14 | CASSPSGRWETQYF | TGTGCCAGCAGCCCTAGCGGGAGATGGGAGACCCAGTACTTC
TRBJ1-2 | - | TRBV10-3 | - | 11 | CAISEQGGYTF | TGTGCCATCAGTGAGCAAGGAGGCTACACCTTC
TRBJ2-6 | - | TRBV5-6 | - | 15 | CASSRPGSGANVLTF | TGTGCCAGCTCCCGACCCGGGTCTGGGGCCAACGTCCTGACTTTC
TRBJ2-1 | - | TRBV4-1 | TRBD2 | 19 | CASSPTGTSGMGSYNEQFF | TGCGCCAGCAGCCCAACCGGGACTAGCGGGATGGGGTCCTACAATGAGCAGTTCTTC
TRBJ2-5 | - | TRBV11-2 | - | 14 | CASSLEVAAETQYF | TGTGCCAGCAGCTTAGAGGTCGCCGCGGAGACCCAGTACTTC
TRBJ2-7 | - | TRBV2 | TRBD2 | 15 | CASSGWREGWYEQYF | TGTGCCAGCAGTGGGTGGCGGGAGGGTTGGTACGAGCAGTACTTC
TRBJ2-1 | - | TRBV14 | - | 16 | CASRKGGPGPYNEQFF | TGTGCCAGCAGGAAGGGGGGGCCAGGCCCCTACAATGAGCAGTTCTTC
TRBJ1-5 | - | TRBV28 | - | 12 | CASRSGRQPQHF | TGTGCCAGCAGATCAGGGAGGCAGCCCCAGCATTTT
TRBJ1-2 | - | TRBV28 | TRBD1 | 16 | CASSLPTGVLKEGYTF | TGTGCCAGCAGCCTACCGACAGGGGTATTGAAGGAAGGCTACACCTTC
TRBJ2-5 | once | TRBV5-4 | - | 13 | CASREENQETQYF | TGTGCCAGCAGGGAGGAAAACCAAGAGACCCAGTACTTC
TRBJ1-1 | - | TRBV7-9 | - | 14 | CASSLGGGNTEAFF | TGTGCCAGCAGCCTGGGAGGGGGGAACACTGAAGCTTTCTTT
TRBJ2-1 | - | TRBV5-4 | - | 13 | CASSTGLYNEQFF | TGTGCCAGCAGCACCGGACTATACAATGAGCAGTTCTTC
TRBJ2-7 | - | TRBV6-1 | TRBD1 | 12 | CASSQTGVEQYF | TGTGCCAGCAGTCAAACAGGGGTTGAGCAGTACTTC
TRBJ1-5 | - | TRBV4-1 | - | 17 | CASSQDQVTGSNQPQHF | TGCGCCAGCAGCCAAGACCAGGTTACGGGTAGCAATCAGCCCCAGCATTTT
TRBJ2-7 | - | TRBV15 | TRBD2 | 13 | CATSTSGGYEQYF | TGTGCCACCAGCACTAGCGGGGGCTACGAGCAGTACTTC
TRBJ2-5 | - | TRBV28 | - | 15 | CASSSHQFFQETQYF | TGTGCCAGCAGTTCACACCAGTTCTTCCAAGAGACCCAGTACTTC
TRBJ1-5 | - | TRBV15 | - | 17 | CATSRDLRGSRNQPQHF | TGTGCCACCAGCAGAGATCTAAGGGGGAGCCGCAATCAGCCCCAGCATTTT
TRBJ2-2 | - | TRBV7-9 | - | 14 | CASSLGPGSGELFF | TGTGCCAGCAGCCTCGGTCCGGGCTCCGGGGAGCTGTTTTTT
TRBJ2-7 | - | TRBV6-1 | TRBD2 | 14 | CASSEVASGNEQYF | TGTGCCAGCAGTGAAGTGGCTAGCGGGAACGAGCAGTACTTC
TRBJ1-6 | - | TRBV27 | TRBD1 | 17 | CASSSTGEIGHNSPLHF | TGTGCCAGCAGTTCAACAGGGGAAATAGGTCATAATTCACCCCTCCACTTT
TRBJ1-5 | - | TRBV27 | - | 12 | CASSFMGQPQHF | TGTGCCAGCAGTTTCATGGGTCAGCCCCAGCATTTT